The sequence of this T cell receptor (beta chain) was determined in a study of T-cell reconstitution after alpha-beta-depleted transplantation in children. Study-wide findings and caveats: High day-60 TCRbeta diversity in some patients came from surviving recipient T cells and thymic progenitors. Newly made T cells mostly supplied T-cell counts and diversity one year after transplant.

To note about this clonotype: Its antigen remains unknown.

TCRbeta library preparation incorporated unique molecular identifiers. MiXCR, run by TCRdb on the PCR reads, gives a single entry per CDR3 protein. The data hold about 250,000 distinct CDR3 sequences, with around 25% observed a single time. From germline, CDR1 is SGHTA and CDR2 FQGNSA. The J segment lost 4 bases and the V segment lost 5 bases, leaving 2 bases of the junction unmatched. This CDR3 has 13 amino acids. The sequence was obtained from a female patient between 2 and 10 years old who had a stem cell transplant for congenital amegakaryocytic thrombocytopenia, so the T cells may come from the graft donor. The sample consisted of PBMCs, mostly from graft donor cells, taken 360 days after TCRalphabeta/CD19-depleted stem cell transplant. The rearrangement joins TRBV7-2 to TRBJ2-7, with 10 bases lining up with TRBD2. As DNA, the CDR3 is TGTGCCAGCAGCCTGGGACTAGCGTACGAGCAGTACTTC. Translated: CASSLGLAYEQYF.